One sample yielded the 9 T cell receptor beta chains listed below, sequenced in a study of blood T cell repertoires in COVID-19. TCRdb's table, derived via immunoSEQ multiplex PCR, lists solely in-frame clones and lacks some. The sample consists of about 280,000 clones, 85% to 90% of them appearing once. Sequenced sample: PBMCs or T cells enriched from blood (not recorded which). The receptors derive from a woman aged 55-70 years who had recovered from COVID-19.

The CDR3, as DNA: TGTGCCAGTAGTATAGGGACTAGGGGGGAGACCCAGTACTTC. Translating gives CASSIGTRGETQYF. This sequence joins TRBV19 and TRBJ2-5, with D possibly TRBD2 on 7 matching bases. Germline CDR1 is LNHDA and CDR2 is SQIVND (reference sequence). Trimming pared 1 base from V and 5 bases from J, leaving 11 bases between. The CDR3 extends over 14 amino acids.

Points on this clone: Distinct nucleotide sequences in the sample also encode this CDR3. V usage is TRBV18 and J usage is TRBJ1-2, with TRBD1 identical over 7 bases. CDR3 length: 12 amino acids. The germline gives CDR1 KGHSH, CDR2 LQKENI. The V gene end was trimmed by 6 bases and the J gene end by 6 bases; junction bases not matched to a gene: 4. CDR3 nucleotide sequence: TGTGCCAGCTCGCGAGACAGGGATGGCTACACCTTC. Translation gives CASSRDRDGYTF. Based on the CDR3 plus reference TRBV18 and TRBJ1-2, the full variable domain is NAGVMQNPRHLVRRRGQEARLRCSPMKGHSHVYWYRQLPEEGLKFMVYLQKENIIDESGMPKERFSAEFPKEGPSILRIQQVVRGDSAAYFCASSRDRDGYTFGSGTRLTVV.

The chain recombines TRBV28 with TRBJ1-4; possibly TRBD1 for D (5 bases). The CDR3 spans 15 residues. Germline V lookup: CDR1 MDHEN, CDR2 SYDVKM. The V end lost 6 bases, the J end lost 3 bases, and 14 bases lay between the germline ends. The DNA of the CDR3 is TGTGCCAGCAGCCCAGGGTCGAATCCTAATGAAAAACTGTTTTTT. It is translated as CASSPGSNPNEKLFF.

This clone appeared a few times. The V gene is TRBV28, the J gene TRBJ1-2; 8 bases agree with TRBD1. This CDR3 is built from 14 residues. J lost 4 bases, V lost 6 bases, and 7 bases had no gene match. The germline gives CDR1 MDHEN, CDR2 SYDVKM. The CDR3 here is CASRIQGAGYGYTF. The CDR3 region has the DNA TGTGCCAGCAGGATCCAGGGGGCAGGCTATGGCTACACCTTC.

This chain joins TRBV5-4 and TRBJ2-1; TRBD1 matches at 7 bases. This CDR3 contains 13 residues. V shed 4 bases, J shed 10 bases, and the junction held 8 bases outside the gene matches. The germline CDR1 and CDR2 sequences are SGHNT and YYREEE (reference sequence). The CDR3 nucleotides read TGTGCCAGCAGCCAACAGGGGAGTGGAGAGCAGTTCTTC. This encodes CASSQQGSGEQFF.

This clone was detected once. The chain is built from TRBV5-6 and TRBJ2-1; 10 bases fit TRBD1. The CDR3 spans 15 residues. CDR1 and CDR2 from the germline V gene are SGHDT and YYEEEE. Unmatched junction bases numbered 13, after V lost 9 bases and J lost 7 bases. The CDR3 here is CATQTGTGVRNEQFF. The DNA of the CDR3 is TGTGCCACTCAAACCGGGACAGGGGTGAGGAATGAGCAGTTCTTC.

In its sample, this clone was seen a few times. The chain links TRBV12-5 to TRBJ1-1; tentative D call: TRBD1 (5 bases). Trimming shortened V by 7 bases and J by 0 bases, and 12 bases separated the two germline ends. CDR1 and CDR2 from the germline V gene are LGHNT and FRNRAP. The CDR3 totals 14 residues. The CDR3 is CASAAGGVNTEAFF. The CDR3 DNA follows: TGTGCTAGTGCCGCAGGAGGGGTGAACACTGAAGCTTTCTTT.

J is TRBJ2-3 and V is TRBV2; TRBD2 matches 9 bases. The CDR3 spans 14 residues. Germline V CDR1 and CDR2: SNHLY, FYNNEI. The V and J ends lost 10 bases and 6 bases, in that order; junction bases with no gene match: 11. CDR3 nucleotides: TGTGCCAACTCAGCGGGACTAGCTCTGGATACGCAGTATTTT. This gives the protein CANSAGLALDTQYF.

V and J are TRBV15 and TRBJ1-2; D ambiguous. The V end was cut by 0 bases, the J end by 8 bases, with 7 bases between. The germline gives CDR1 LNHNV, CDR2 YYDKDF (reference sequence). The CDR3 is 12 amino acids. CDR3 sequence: CATSRENGGYTF. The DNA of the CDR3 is TGTGCCACCAGCAGAGAGAACGGGGGCTACACCTTC.